This TCR beta chain derives from a study of cytomegalovirus exposure and HLA in healthy donors. Both 60 Vbeta primers and 13 Jbeta primers went into the PCR. Assay used: immunoSEQ multiplex PCR; TCRdb lists only in-frame clones, some missing. Of over 200,000 clones in the sample, over 80% are singletons; the top ten hold over 5%. About this clone itself: The antigen is undetermined. The sample holds other DNA sequences that translate to the same CDR3.

Study results and limitations: An apparent linkage of common viral pathogens to several of the most significant clusters emerged in a later analysis. For cytomegalovirus status, the classifier reportedly gave diagnoses with high specificity and sensitivity.

The CDR3 length is 14 residues. Germline lookup yields CDR1 LNHDA and CDR2 SQIVND (reference sequence). Trimming stripped 9 bases from V and 6 bases from J, with 15 bases between. The chain joins TRBV19 to TRBJ1-6; the D gene is possibly TRBD1 (5 bases). The receptor was derived from a woman aged 40 to 49 in good health and CMV-seropositive. Material: PBMCs. The CDR3 protein is CASRGETFNSPLHF. In DNA, the CDR3 is TGTGCCAGCCGGGGGGAAACATTTAATTCACCCCTCCACTTT.